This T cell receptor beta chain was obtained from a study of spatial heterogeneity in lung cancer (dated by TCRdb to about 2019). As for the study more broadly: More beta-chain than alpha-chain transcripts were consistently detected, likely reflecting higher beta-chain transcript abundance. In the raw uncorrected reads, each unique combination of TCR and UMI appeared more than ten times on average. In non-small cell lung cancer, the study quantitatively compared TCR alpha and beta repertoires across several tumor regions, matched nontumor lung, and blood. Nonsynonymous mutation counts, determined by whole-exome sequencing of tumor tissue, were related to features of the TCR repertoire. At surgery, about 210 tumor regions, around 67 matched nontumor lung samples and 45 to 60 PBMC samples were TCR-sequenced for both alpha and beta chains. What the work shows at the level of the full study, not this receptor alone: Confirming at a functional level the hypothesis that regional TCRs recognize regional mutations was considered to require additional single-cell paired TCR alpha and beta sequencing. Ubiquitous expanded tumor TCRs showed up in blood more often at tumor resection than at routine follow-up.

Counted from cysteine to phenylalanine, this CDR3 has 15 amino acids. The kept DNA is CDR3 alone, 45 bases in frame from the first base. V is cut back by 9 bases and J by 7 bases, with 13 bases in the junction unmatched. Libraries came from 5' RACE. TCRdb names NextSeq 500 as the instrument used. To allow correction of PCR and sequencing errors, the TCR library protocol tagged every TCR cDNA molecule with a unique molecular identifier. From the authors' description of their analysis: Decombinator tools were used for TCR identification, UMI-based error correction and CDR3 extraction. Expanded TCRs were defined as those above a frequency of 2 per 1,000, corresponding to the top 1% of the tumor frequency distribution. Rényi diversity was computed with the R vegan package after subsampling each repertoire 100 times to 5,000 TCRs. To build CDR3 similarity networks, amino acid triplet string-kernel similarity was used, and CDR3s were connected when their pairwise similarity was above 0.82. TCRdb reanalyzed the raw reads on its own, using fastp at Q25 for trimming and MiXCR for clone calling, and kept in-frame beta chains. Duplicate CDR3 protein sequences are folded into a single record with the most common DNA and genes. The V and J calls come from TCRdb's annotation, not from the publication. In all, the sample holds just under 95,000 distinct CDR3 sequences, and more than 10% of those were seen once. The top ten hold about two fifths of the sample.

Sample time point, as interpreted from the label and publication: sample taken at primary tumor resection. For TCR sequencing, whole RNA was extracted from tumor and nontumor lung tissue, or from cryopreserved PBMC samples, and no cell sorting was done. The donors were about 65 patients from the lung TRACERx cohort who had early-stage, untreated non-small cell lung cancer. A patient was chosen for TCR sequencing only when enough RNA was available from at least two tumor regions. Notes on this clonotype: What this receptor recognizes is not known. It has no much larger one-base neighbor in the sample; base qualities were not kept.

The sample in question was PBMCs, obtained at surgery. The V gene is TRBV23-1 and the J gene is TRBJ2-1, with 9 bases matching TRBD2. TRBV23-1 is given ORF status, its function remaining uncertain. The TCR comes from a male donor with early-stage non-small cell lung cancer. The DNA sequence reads TGCGCCAGGCCGTCGTGGCTAGCGGGGCGGAATGAGCAGTTCTTC. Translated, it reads CARPSWLAGRNEQFF.